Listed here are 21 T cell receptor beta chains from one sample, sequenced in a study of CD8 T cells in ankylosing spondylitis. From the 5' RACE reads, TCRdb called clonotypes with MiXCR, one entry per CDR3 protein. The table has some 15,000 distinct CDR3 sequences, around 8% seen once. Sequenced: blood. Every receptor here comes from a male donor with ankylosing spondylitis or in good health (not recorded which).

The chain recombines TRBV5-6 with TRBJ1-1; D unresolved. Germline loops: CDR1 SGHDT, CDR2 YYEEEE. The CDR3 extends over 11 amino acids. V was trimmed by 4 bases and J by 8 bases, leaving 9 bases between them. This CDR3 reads CASSAYLEAFF. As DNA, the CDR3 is TGTGCCAGCAGCGCATACTTGGAAGCTTTCTTT.

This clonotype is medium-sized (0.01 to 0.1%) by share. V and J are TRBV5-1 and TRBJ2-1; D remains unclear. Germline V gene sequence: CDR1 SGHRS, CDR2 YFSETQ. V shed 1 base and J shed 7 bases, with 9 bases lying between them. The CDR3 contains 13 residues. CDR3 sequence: CASSLLGSNEQFF. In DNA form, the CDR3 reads TGCGCCAGCAGCTTGTTAGGGTCAAATGAGCAGTTCTTC.

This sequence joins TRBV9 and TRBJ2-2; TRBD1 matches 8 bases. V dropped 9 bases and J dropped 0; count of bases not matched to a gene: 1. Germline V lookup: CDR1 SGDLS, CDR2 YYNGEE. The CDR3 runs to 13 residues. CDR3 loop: CATGQANTGELFF. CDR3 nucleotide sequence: TGTGCCACGGGACAGGCGAACACCGGGGAGCTGTTTTTT.

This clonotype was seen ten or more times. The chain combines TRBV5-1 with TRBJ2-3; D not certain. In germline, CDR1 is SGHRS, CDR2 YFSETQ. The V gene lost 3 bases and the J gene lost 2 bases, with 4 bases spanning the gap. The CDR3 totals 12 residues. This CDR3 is CASSSSTDTQYF. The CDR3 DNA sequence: TGCGCCAGCAGCTCCTCCACAGATACGCAGTATTTT.

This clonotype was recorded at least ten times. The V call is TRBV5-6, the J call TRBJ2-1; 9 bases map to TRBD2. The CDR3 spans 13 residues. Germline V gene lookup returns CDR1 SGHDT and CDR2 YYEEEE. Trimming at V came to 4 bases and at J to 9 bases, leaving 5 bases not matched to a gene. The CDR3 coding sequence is TGTGCCAGCAGCGGCGGGACTAGCAGTGAGCAGTTCTTC. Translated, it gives CASSGGTSSEQFF.

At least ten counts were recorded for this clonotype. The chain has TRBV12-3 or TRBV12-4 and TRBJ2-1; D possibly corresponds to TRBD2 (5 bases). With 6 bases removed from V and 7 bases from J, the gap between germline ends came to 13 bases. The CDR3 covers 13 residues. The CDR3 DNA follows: TGTGCCAGCAGGACCGGGATCCCAAATGAGCAGTTCTTC. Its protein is CASRTGIPNEQFF.

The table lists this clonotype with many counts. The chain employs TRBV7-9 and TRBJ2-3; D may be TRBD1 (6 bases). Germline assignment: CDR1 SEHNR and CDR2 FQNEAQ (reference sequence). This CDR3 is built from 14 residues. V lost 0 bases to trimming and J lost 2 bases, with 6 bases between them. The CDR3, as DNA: TGTGCCAGCAGCTTAGCGGGGGCCACAGATACGCAGTATTTT. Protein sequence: CASSLAGATDTQYF.

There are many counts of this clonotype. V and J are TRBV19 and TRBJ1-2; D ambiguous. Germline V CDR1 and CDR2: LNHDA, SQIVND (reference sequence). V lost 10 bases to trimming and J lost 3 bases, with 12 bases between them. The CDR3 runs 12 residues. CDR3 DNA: TGTGCCACCACGGACCGCGACTATGGCTACACCTTC. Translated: CATTDRDYGYTF.

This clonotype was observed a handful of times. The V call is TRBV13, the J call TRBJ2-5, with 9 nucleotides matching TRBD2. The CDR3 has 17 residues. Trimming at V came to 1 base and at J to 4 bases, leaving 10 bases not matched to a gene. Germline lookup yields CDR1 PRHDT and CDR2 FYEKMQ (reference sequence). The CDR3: CASSLAYGGGAGETQYF. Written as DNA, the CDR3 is TGTGCCAGCAGCTTAGCTTACGGCGGGGGGGCCGGAGAGACCCAGTACTTC. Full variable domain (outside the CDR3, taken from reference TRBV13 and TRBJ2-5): AAGVIQSPRHLIKEKRETATLKCYPIPRHDTVYWYQQGPGQDPQFLISFYEKMQSDKGSIPDRFSAQQFSDYHSELNMSSLELGDSALYFCASSLAYGGGAGETQYFGPGTRLLVL.

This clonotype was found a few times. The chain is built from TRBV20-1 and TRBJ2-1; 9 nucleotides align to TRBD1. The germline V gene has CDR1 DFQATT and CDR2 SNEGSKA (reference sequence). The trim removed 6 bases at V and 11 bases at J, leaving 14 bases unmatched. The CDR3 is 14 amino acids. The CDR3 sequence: CSARPGQGTRKQFF. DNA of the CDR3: TGCAGTGCCAGACCGGGACAGGGCACCAGGAAGCAGTTCTTC.

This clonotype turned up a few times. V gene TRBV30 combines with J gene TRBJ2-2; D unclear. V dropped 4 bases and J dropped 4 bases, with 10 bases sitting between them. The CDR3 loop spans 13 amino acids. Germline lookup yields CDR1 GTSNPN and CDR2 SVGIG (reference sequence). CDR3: CAWNHRGTGELFF. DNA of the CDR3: TGTGCCTGGAATCACAGAGGCACCGGGGAGCTGTTTTTT.

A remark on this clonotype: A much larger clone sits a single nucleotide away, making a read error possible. This chain's CDR3 is CAGSPRYEQYF. In DNA, the CDR3 is TGTGCCGGCAGCCCGCGGTACGAGCAGTACTTC. The gene calls are TRBV7-3 and TRBJ2-7; D unresolved. The CDR3 runs to 11 residues. Per the germline V gene, CDR1 is SGHTA and CDR2 is FQGTGA.

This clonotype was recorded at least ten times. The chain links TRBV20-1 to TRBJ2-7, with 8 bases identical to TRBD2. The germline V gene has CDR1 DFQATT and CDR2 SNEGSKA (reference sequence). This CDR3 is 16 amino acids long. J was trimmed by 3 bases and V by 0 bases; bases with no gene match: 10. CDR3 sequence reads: CSARDRVAGSLYEQYF. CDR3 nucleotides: TGCAGTGCTAGAGATCGAGTAGCGGGAAGTCTCTACGAGCAGTACTTC.

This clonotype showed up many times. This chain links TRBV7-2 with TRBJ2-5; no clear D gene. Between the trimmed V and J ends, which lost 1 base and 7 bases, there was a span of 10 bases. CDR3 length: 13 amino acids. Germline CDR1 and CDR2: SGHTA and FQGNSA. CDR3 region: CASSLEGRGTQYF. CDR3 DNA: TGTGCCAGCAGCTTAGAGGGTCGAGGGACCCAGTACTTC.

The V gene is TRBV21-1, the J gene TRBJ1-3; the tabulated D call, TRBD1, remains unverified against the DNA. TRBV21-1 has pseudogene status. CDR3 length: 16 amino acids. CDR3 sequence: CASSPEGRTSGNTIYF. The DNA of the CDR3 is TGTGCCAGCAGCCCGGAGGGGCGGACCTCTGGAAACACCATATATTTT.

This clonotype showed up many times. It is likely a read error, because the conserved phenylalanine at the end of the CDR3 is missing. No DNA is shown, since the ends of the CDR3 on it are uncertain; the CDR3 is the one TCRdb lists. The CDR3 spells CASSQPYGYASI. This sequence joins TRBV5-6 and TRBJ2-1. Germline V lookup: CDR1 SGHDT, CDR2 YYEEEE. The CDR3 length is 12 residues, termini included.

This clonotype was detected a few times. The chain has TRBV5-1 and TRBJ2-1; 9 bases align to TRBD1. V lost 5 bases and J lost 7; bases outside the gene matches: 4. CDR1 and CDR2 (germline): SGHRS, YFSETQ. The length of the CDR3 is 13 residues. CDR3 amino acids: CASSGDRENEQFF. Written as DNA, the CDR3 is TGCGCCAGCAGTGGGGACAGGGAAAATGAGCAGTTCTTC.

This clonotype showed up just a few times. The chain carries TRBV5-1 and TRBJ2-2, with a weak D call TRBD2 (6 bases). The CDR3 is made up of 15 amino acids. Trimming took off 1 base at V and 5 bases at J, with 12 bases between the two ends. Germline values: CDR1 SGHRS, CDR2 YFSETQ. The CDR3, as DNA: TGCGCCAGCAGCTTGTCACCGGGAGATACCGGGGAGCTGTTTTTT. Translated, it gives CASSLSPGDTGELFF.

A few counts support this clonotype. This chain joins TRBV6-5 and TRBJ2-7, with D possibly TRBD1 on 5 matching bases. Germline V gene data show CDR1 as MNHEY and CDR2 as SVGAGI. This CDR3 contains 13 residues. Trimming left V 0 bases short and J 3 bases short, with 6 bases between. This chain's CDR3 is CASSYSDIYEQYF. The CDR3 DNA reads TGTGCCAGCAGTTACTCGGACATCTACGAGCAGTACTTC.

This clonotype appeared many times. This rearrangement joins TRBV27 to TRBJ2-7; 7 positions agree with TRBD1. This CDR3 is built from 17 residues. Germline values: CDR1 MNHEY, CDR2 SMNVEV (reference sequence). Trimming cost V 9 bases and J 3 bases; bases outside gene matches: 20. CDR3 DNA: TGTGCCAGAACGACAGGGTTGCTTCCCTCTTTGGGCTACGAGCAGTACTTC. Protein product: CARTTGLLPSLGYEQYF.

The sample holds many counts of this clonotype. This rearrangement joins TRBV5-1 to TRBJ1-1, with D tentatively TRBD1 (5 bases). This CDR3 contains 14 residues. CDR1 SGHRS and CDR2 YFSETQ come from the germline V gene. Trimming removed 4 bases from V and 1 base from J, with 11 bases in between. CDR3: CASSVRRANTEAFF. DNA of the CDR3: TGCGCCAGCAGCGTCCGCAGGGCGAACACTGAAGCTTTCTTT.